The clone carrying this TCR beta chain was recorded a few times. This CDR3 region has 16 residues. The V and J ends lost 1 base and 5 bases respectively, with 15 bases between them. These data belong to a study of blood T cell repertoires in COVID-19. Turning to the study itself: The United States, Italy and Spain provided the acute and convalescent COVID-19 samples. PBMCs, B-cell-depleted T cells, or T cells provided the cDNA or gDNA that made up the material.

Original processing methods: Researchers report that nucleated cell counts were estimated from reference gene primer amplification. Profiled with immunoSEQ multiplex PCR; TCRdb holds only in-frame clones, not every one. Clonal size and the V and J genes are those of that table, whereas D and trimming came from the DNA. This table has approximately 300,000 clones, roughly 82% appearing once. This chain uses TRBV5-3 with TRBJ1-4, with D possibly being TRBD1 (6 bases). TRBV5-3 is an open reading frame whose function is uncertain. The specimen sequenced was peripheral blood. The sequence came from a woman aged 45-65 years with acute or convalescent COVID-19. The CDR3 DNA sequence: TGTGCCAGAAGCTTGACCGTGGACAGTGGCAATGAAAAACTGTTTTTT. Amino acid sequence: CARSLTVDSGNEKLFF.